This T cell receptor beta chain was captured in a study of T cells after yellow fever vaccination. Study observations and caveats: Subsequent to the booster, the majority of primary-vaccination clones reappeared (less than 97% CD4, 88% CD8). From the bulk population, abundant clonotypes could contaminate and appear within FACS-sorted repertoires. Clonotype sharing between CD4 and CD8 compartments was small.

Trimming stripped 6 bases from V and 2 bases from J, with 17 bases between. The CDR3 has 16 amino acids. This clonotype was counted at least ten times. Antigen specificity is unknown. Conversion of TCR transcripts into cDNA relied on 5'RACE template switching, which added a universal primer site and UMIs. TCRdb re-analysed the 5' RACE reads in MiXCR, keeping a single row per CDR3 protein. This table holds about 360,000 distinct CDR3 sequences, over 5% found once. The receptor comes from a man aged 25 to 45 who received the YFV17D yellow fever vaccine. The rearrangement uses TRBV12-3 or TRBV12-4 and TRBJ2-1; D is possibly TRBD1 (6 bases). The sequences come from PBMCs, collected 5 days after the yellow fever booster vaccination. The CDR3 nucleotides are TGTGCCAGCAGAGCTCCGGGACATCCTCCCTACAATGAGCAGTTCTTC. It encodes CASRAPGHPPYNEQFF.